This T cell receptor beta chain was captured by sequencing in a study of blood T cell repertoires in COVID-19 (dated by TCRdb to 2018 to 2021). Regarding the study in general: Collaborator samples came from the United States, Italy and Spain and covered acute and convalescent phases of COVID-19. The repertoires were released in a freely available public database intended as a resource for research on the immune response to SARS-CoV-2. Deeply sampled blood TCRbeta repertoires from subjects exposed to, actively infected with, or recovered from COVID-19 were included in the dataset. Where HLA class I and class II types were available, the types were taken from metadata supplied by the sample provider, not from assay-based typing. Samples came from the ongoing ImmuneRACE study (first 160 participants) plus 1,254 subjects from 6 global collaborators. The material from the prospective study consisted of cDNA or gDNA derived from T cells, B-cell-depleted T cells, or PBMCs. Sample metadata almost always included a de-identified subject ID, COVID-19 status, age in years and sex. Results and caveats for the whole study, not just this receptor: The amount of clinical and demographic metadata varied by source and participant and was provided uncurated.

About this clone: Its antigen remains undetermined. No quality values exist for individual bases; no much larger clone is one base distant.

TCRbeta CDR3 regions were amplified from genomic DNA using the immunoSEQ Assay, a bias-controlled multiplex PCR. Per the authors' processing: The number of nucleated cells in each sample was estimated by amplification of reference gene primers within the assay. Sequence reads were collapsed and filtered to measure the absolute abundance of every unique TCRbeta CDR3 rearrangement. Productive Simpson clonality was computed per sample as the square root of Simpson's diversity index over productive rearrangements. This immuneACCESS table, as held by TCRdb, lists in-frame sequences with V and J called but not all clones. Of the missing ones, under half trace to an unresolved V gene in checked studies; the others have no known cause. That table gives V, J and clone size, and the DNA gave D and trimming. This sample has around 150,000 clones in its table, and 89% of those were observed once. Roughly 3.1% of the sample comes from the top ten.

Whole blood was collected in K2EDTA tubes by collaborating institutions according to the institutions' own protocols. For TCRbeta analysis, collaborators shipped samples as frozen whole blood, isolated PBMCs, or DNA extracted from either of those sample types. From cysteine to phenylalanine, the CDR3 is 15 amino acids long. Of the read, only the CDR3 DNA is kept; its 45 bases are in frame from base 1. V ends up 6 bases short and J 3 bases short, with an unmatched junction base count of 7. Sequences MNHEY (CDR1) and SVGAGI (CDR2) are obtained from the germline V gene. The V gene is TRBV6-5 and the J gene is TRBJ1-5; the central 8 bases match TRBD1. The sample consisted of peripheral blood. The receptor's source is a man aged 60 to 75 with acute or convalescent COVID-19. The DNA sequence is TGTGCCAGCAGACGACAGGGGAATTTCAATCAGCCCCAGCATTTT. It specifies CASRRQGNFNQPQHF.